One and the same sample provided the 32 T cell receptor beta chains below, sequenced in a study of blood T cells in healthy people across ages. PCR was performed a second time for about 7 to 12 cycles using a sample-barcoded 5' primer and a J-beta primer mix. TCRdb processed the 5' RACE reads anew with MiXCR; each CDR3 protein has one entry. The sample lists some 1 million distinct CDR3 sequences, over 35% occurring once. What was sequenced was blood. The origin of the receptors is a woman between 55 and 75 years old in good health.

In its sample, this clonotype was seen many times. V usage is TRBV29-1 and J usage is TRBJ2-6; unclear D gene. The CDR3 contains 14 residues. Deletions cut 2 bases from V and 1 base from J, with 6 bases between. Looked up from germline, CDR1 is SQVTM and CDR2 is ANQGSEA. The CDR3 DNA follows: TGCAGCGTTGAAAGCACTTCTGGGGCCAACGTCCTGACTTTC. Translated, it gives CSVESTSGANVLTF.

In DNA, the CDR3 is TGTGCCAGCAGTGAAGTTAACAGGGGGCGCGATGGCTACACCTTC. It specifies CASSEVNRGRDGYTF. The rearrangement links TRBV2 to TRBJ1-2, with 9 bases lining up with TRBD1. This CDR3 has 15 residues. Per the germline V gene, CDR1 is SNHLY and CDR2 is FYNNEI. J was trimmed by 6 bases and V by 1 base; bases with no gene match: 6.

The rearrangement joins TRBV3-1 to TRBJ2-7; 13 bases agree with TRBD2. Trimming removed 4 bases from V and 3 bases from J; junction bases left unmatched: 3. The CDR3 extends over 15 amino acids. CDR1 is LGHDT and CDR2 is YNNKEL in the germline V gene (reference sequence). The CDR3 spells CASSRGLAGFYEQYF. The CDR3 DNA reads TGTGCCAGCAGCCGGGGACTAGCGGGGTTCTACGAGCAGTACTTC.

V and J are TRBV29-1 and TRBJ2-7, with 7 bases lining up with TRBD1. Germline lookup yields CDR1 SQVTM and CDR2 ANQGSEA. This CDR3 has 13 amino acids. Trimming removed 7 bases from V and 3 bases from J; junction bases left unmatched: 9. The CDR3, as DNA: TGCAGCGCCTCCCCAGGGGGTGGCTACGAGCAGTACTTC. It is translated as CSASPGGGYEQYF.

This rearrangement joins TRBV6-5 to TRBJ2-1; 10 nucleotides match TRBD2. After removal of 0 bases from V and 10 bases from J, the junction contained 9 bases not matched to a gene. This CDR3 spans 16 amino acids. CDR1 and CDR2 (germline): MNHEY, SVGAGI. CDR3 residues: CASSYSTPSGSGEQFF. CDR3 coding DNA: TGTGCCAGCAGTTACTCGACCCCTAGCGGGAGTGGAGAGCAGTTCTTC.

The V and J genes are TRBV30 and TRBJ2-7; D call uncertain. CDR3 length: 11 amino acids. Germline V lookup: CDR1 GTSNPN, CDR2 SVGIG (reference sequence). V was clipped by 1 base and J by 3 bases, with 4 bases between them. The CDR3 spells CAWSADYEQYF. For the CDR3, the DNA is TGTGCCTGGAGTGCGGACTACGAGCAGTACTTC.

This chain connects TRBV6-6 to TRBJ2-3; TRBD1 or TRBD2 may be the D gene (5 bases each). The V end lost 2 bases, the J end lost 2 bases, and 14 bases lay between the germline ends. The CDR3 consists of 16 residues. Germline values: CDR1 MNHNY, CDR2 SVGAGI (reference sequence). The CDR3 sequence is CASSYRSRGITDTQYF. The CDR3 nucleotides are TGTGCCAGCAGTTACCGGTCGAGGGGTATCACAGATACGCAGTATTTT.

This sequence joins TRBV7-3 and TRBJ1-2; D not resolved. Germline CDR1 SGHTA, CDR2 FQGTGA. The CDR3 length is 12 residues. The V end lost 5 bases, the J end lost 4 bases, and 8 bases lay between the germline ends. The CDR3 protein is CASSKDGYGYTF. CDR3 DNA sequence: TGTGCCAGCAGCAAGGACGGCTATGGCTACACCTTC. The full variable domain, with the rest looked up from reference TRBV7-3 and TRBJ1-2, is GAGVSQTPSNKVTEKGKYVELRCDPISGHTALYWYRQSLGQGPEFLIYFQGTGAADDSGLPNDRFFAVRPEGSVSTLKIQRTERGDSAVYLCASSKDGYGYTFGSGTRLTVV.

This clonotype was observed a few times. The chain has TRBV5-5 and TRBJ2-7; 8 bases line up with TRBD1. Germline V CDR1 and CDR2: SGHKS, YYEKEE (reference sequence). This CDR3 comprises 13 residues. V lost 5 bases, J lost 5 bases, and 6 bases stayed unmatched. Written as DNA, the CDR3 is TGTGCCAGCAGGGGGGACAGGTGGAACGAGCAGTACTTC. Translation gives CASRGDRWNEQYF. Full variable domain (outside the CDR3, taken from reference TRBV5-5 and TRBJ2-7): DAGVTQSPTHLIKTRGQQVTLRCSPISGHKSVSWYQQVLGQGPQFIFQYYEKEERGRGNFPDRFSARQFPNYSSELNVNALLLGDSALYLCASRGDRWNEQYFGPGTRLTVT.

The chain has TRBV9 and TRBJ2-3; 7 bases align to TRBD1. Looked up from germline, CDR1 is SGDLS and CDR2 is YYNGEE. The junction had 5 bases not matched to a gene; V was cut back by 3 bases and J by 4 bases. The CDR3 length is 14 residues. CDR3 amino acids: CASSAWTGSDTQYF. In nucleotides, the CDR3 is TGTGCCAGCAGCGCGTGGACAGGTTCAGATACGCAGTATTTT.

The genes are TRBV27 and TRBJ1-2, with 8 bases fitting TRBD1. CDR1 is MNHEY and CDR2 is SMNVEV in the germline V gene (reference sequence). The trim removed 4 bases at V and 10 bases at J, leaving 17 bases unmatched. This CDR3 is 16 amino acids long. CDR3 residues: CASSSLTGTGDGVYTF. The CDR3 nucleotides read TGTGCCAGCAGTTCACTTACCGGGACAGGTGATGGAGTCTACACCTTC.

The chain employs TRBV29-1 and TRBJ2-1, with D perhaps matching TRBD2 (5 bases). Germline V gene data show CDR1 as SQVTM and CDR2 as ANQGSEA. V lost 1 base, J lost 10 bases, and 17 bases lay in between. The CDR3 sequence is 14 residues long. The CDR3 sequence: CSVEGVGESYEQFF. The CDR3 DNA reads as TGCAGCGTTGAAGGTGTTGGGGAGTCCTACGAGCAGTTCTTC.

The chain links TRBV3-1 to TRBJ1-1, with TRBD1 as a possible D gene (5 bases). The CDR3 extends over 15 amino acids. V was cut by 0 bases and J by 9 bases, with 17 bases left in between. Germline V lookup: CDR1 LGHDT, CDR2 YNNKEL (reference sequence). CDR3 coding DNA: TGTGCCAGCAGCCAAGATGGGTGGAGGGGAGTTAAAGCTTTCTTT. Its translation: CASSQDGWRGVKAFF.

Turning to this clonotype: The junction departs from germline at one end; a sequencing error may be responsible. The CDR3, as DNA: TGCACCAGCAGCTTCACAGGGAGGTCCTACGAGCAGTACTTC. This codes for CTSSFTGRSYEQYF. The chain uses TRBV5-1 and TRBJ2-7; D may be TRBD1 or TRBD2 (6 bases each). Per germline, CDR1 SGHRS and CDR2 YFSETQ. This CDR3 has 14 residues.

This clonotype was found a few times. This chain links TRBV20-1 with TRBJ2-1, with TRBD1 identical over 8 bases. This CDR3 spans 15 amino acids. The V segment lost 5 bases and the J segment 8 bases; nucleotides outside the gene matches: 14. Per the germline V gene, CDR1 is DFQATT and CDR2 is SNEGSKA (reference sequence). CDR3 sequence (DNA): TGCAGTGCTCCTAATCCGGCAGGGGGCGTCGATGAGCAGTTCTTC. This codes for CSAPNPAGGVDEQFF.

In the case of this clonotype: One end of the junction fails to match germline, which may point to a read error. The J gene is TRBJ2-5, the V gene TRBV12-3 or TRBV12-4; 9 nucleotides line up with TRBD2. The CDR3 spans 14 residues. This CDR3 is CASSLTSGQEAQYF. CDR3 DNA: TGTGCCAGCAGTCTGACTAGCGGCCAAGAGGCCCAGTACTTC.

V usage is TRBV9 and J usage is TRBJ2-7; 12 nucleotides match TRBD2. V gave up 4 bases and J gave up 4 bases; unmatched junction bases: 6. The CDR3 contains 15 residues. Germline lookup yields CDR1 SGDLS and CDR2 YYNGEE. The CDR3 coding sequence is TGTGCCAGCAGCCCCCGGGGGACTAGCGGGTACGAGCAGTACTTC. This gives the protein CASSPRGTSGYEQYF. The variable domain in full, completed from reference TRBV9 and TRBJ2-7, reads DSGVTQTPKHLITATGQRVTLRCSPRSGDLSVYWYQQSLDQGLQFLIQYYNGEERAKGNILERFSAQQFPDLHSELNLSSLELGDSALYFCASSPRGTSGYEQYFGPGTRLTVT.

CDR3 loop: CASRYRDRTYEQYF. CDR3 nucleotides: TGTGCCAGCAGATACCGGGACAGAACCTACGAGCAGTACTTC. V gene TRBV6-2 or TRBV6-3 combines with J gene TRBJ2-7, with 7 bases aligning to TRBD1. The CDR3 extends over 14 amino acids. Germline CDR1 MNHEY, CDR2 SVGEGT. Losses at the gene ends were 6 bases for V and 2 bases for J; bases not matched to a gene: 7.

Ten or more counts support this clonotype. The rearrangement uses TRBV10-3 and TRBJ2-7; TRBD2 aligns across 10 bases. Germline CDR1 reads ENHRY; CDR2 reads SYGVKD. Trimming took 3 bases from V and 0 from J; bases not matched to a gene: 8. The CDR3 has 17 residues. CDR3 nucleotides: TGTGCCATCAGTGAAGCTCTTAGCGGGAGGAACTCCTACGAGCAGTACTTC. Its protein product is CAISEALSGRNSYEQYF.

This clonotype was detected a few times. Here the CDR3 DNA reads TGTGCCACCAGCAATGGAGCGGGCCAGTACAATGAGCAGTTCTTC. This gives the protein CATSNGAGQYNEQFF. The V call is TRBV15, the J call TRBJ2-1; D might be TRBD2 (6 bases). V was cut by 4 bases and J by 4 bases, with 14 bases left in between. This CDR3 has 15 residues. Germline CDR1 is LNHNV and CDR2 is YYDKDF (reference sequence).

This clonotype turned up a few times. The rearrangement uses TRBV7-9 and TRBJ2-6; the D is unclear. CDR3 size: 17 residues. The V gene's germline CDR1 is SEHNR and CDR2 FQNEAQ (reference sequence). Trimming shortened V by 5 bases and J by 4 bases, and 18 bases separated the two germline ends. CDR3 loop: CASSMPPKGRGANVLTF. CDR3 sequence (DNA): TGTGCCAGCAGCATGCCCCCGAAGGGAAGGGGGGCCAACGTCCTGACTTTC. Variable domain in full (rest from reference TRBV7-9 and TRBJ2-6): DTGVSQNPRHKITKRGQNVTFRCDPISEHNRLYWYRQTLGQGPEFLTYFQNEAQLEKSRLLSDRFSAERPKGSFSTLEIQRTEQGDSAMYLCASSMPPKGRGANVLTFGAGSRLTVL.

The chain uses TRBV10-1 and TRBJ2-7; D possibly corresponds to TRBD2 (5 bases). Between the trimmed V and J ends, which lost 4 bases and 3 bases, there was a span of 10 bases. This CDR3 region has 13 residues. Germline lookup yields CDR1 WNHNN and CDR2 SYGVQD (reference sequence). The CDR3 nucleotides are TGCGCCAGCAGTGCCCGCGCGGGCTACGAGCAGTACTTC. Translated, it gives CASSARAGYEQYF.

V usage is TRBV5-1 and J usage is TRBJ2-3, with D uncertain. The V end lost 0 bases, the J end lost 2 bases, and 16 bases lay between the germline ends. Germline V gives CDR1 SGHRS, CDR2 YFSETQ. The CDR3 length is 17 residues. The CDR3 here is CASSLAMQQFPTDTQYF. The CDR3 bases are TGCGCCAGCAGCTTGGCAATGCAGCAATTTCCCACAGATACGCAGTATTTT.

The sample holds many counts of this clonotype. The rearrangement joins TRBV11-2 to TRBJ2-1, with D possibly being TRBD2 (6 bases). CDR1 is SGHAT and CDR2 is FQNNGV in the germline V gene. V was clipped by 5 bases and J by 6 bases, with 17 bases between them. There are 15 residues in the CDR3. CDR3 nucleotides: TGTGCCAGCAGCAGGGGACTCTCCCAAAGCAATGAGCAGTTCTTC. Its translation is CASSRGLSQSNEQFF.

The CDR3: CASSLDGANTEAFF. CDR3 coding DNA: TGTGCCAGCAGCTTAGATGGGGCGAACACTGAAGCTTTCTTT. V and J are TRBV7-8 and TRBJ1-1, with D perhaps matching TRBD1 (5 bases). Looked up from germline, CDR1 is SGHVS and CDR2 is FQNEAQ. The CDR3 sequence is 14 residues long. V was trimmed by 1 base and J by 1 base, leaving 7 bases between them.

The V gene is TRBV6-5, the J gene TRBJ1-2, with no clear D. V shed 2 bases and J shed 1 base, with 17 bases lying between them. CDR1 and CDR2 from the germline V gene are MNHEY and SVGAGI. The CDR3 is 17 residues long. The CDR3 reads CASSYGWGGANNYGYTF. The DNA of the CDR3 is TGTGCCAGCAGTTACGGGTGGGGTGGCGCCAATAACTATGGCTACACCTTC.

This rearrangement joins TRBV6-6 to TRBJ2-3, with D possibly being TRBD1 (6 bases). V was pared by 8 bases and J by 2 bases, with 8 bases between. CDR3 size: 12 residues. Germline V gene data show CDR1 as MNHNY and CDR2 as SVGAGI (reference sequence). CDR3 loop: CASGGHTDTQYF. In nucleotides, the CDR3 is TGTGCCAGCGGGGGACACACAGATACGCAGTATTTT.

The chain combines TRBV29-1 with TRBJ2-7; D is unresolved. Trimming shortened V by 8 bases and J by 7 bases, and 15 bases separated the two germline ends. This CDR3 region has 11 residues. Germline CDR1 and CDR2: SQVTM and ANQGSEA. As DNA, the CDR3 is TGCAGCTTTTCCGTGTTCAATGAGCAGTACTTC. It translates to CSFSVFNEQYF.

The J gene is TRBJ1-5, the V gene TRBV12-5, with 9 bases identical to TRBD1. This CDR3 region has 17 residues. Per the germline V gene, CDR1 is LGHNT and CDR2 is FRNRAP. V dropped 2 bases and J dropped 7; count of bases not matched to a gene: 12. In nucleotides, the CDR3 is TGTGCTAGTGGTTTGCCGTCCCCGGGACAGGGTAACCAGCCCCAGCATTTT. Translation: CASGLPSPGQGNQPQHF.

V gene TRBV20-1 combines with J gene TRBJ2-1, with 12 bases matching TRBD2. This CDR3 is built from 15 residues. CDR1 and CDR2 from the germline V gene are DFQATT and SNEGSKA (reference sequence). Trimming removed 3 bases from V and 6 bases from J; junction bases left unmatched: 6. For the CDR3, the DNA is TGCAGTGCTAGCCACCTAGCGGGAGGGCCCAATGAGCAGTTCTTC. It yields the protein CSASHLAGGPNEQFF.

This clonotype came up a few times. This chain uses TRBV20-1 with TRBJ2-7; 8 bases align to TRBD2. The germline gives CDR1 DFQATT, CDR2 SNEGSKA (reference sequence). V lost 2 bases, J lost 3 bases, and 0 bases stayed unmatched. The CDR3 spans 12 residues. The CDR3 nucleotides are TGCAGTGCTAGACGGGGGGGCTACGAGCAGTACTTC. Protein sequence: CSARRGGYEQYF.

The rearrangement joins TRBV6-5 to TRBJ2-5, with 9 bases aligning to TRBD1. CDR1 is MNHEY, CDR2 SVGAGI, per germline. The CDR3 is made up of 16 amino acids. With 2 bases clipped from V and 1 base from J, the junction kept 5 bases outside the gene matches. CDR3 region: CASSYPDRGGQETQYF. The DNA of the CDR3 is TGTGCCAGCAGTTACCCCGACAGGGGGGGCCAAGAGACCCAGTACTTC.